This is a list of T cell receptor beta chains from one sample in a study of blood T cell repertoires in COVID-19. TCRdb's table, derived via immunoSEQ multiplex PCR, lists solely in-frame clones and lacks some. The table records 100,000 to 150,000 clones, about 84% of them present only once. Material for sequencing was peripheral blood. These receptors originate from a human donor in a cohort sampled during active COVID-19. Both conserved end residues are part of each CDR3. The D gene is left open where the match is weak. Clone size appears in some rows only: once, few, many, or a class for an expanded clone.

clone_size d_call j_call v_call cdr3_nt cdr3_aa
. TRBD1 TRBJ2-3 TRBV6-6 TGTGCCAGCAGCCTGACAGGGGCCCCCACAGATACGCAGTATTTT CASSLTGAPTDTQYF
. . TRBJ1-1 TRBV30 TGTGCCTCCTGGGGGGGCACTGAAGCTTTCTTT CASWGGTEAFF
. TRBD2 TRBJ2-3 TRBV5-1 TGCGCCAGCAGCTTAGGCACTAGCGGAGGCACAGATACGCAGTATTTT CASSLGTSGGTDTQYF
. TRBD2 TRBJ2-1 TRBV5-1 TGCGCCAGCAGCCGGGGCCTAGCGGGGTACAATGAGCAGTTCTTC CASSRGLAGYNEQFF
. TRBD2 TRBJ2-7 TRBV4-2 TGTGCCAGCAGCCAAGTTGGCGGCAGCGGGAGTGGCTCGAGGAGCTCCTACGAGCAGTACTTC CASSQVGGSGSGSRSSYEQYF
. . TRBJ2-7 TRBV28 TGTGCCAGCAGTTTCGCAGGAATAGGCTCCTACGAGCAGTACTTC CASSFAGIGSYEQYF
. TRBD1 TRBJ2-7 TRBV3-1/TRBV3-2 TGTGCCACCGGGACAGGCACCTACGAGCAGTACTTC CATGTGTYEQYF
. TRBD1 TRBJ2-1 TRBV28 TGTGCCAGCCAGACAGGGGGCTTGAGTAGTGAGCAGTTCTTC CASQTGGLSSEQFF
few TRBD2 TRBJ2-7 TRBV6-5 TGTGCCAGCAGTTACACTAGCGGGAACCCCTACGAGCAGTACTTC CASSYTSGNPYEQYF
once . TRBJ2-7 TRBV5-6 TGTGCCAGCAGCTTCTCCAGGGTCTCCTACGAGCAGTACTTC CASSFSRVSYEQYF
. . TRBJ1-2 TRBV20-1 TGCAGTGCTAGTTCAGGTGACTATGGCTACACCTTC CSASSGDYGYTF
. TRBD1 TRBJ1-3 TRBV27 TGTGCCAGCAGTGTCGACGGGACAGGGGGCCTCTCCTCTGGAAACACCATATATTTT CASSVDGTGGLSSGNTIYF
. . TRBJ2-2 TRBV30 TGTGCCTGGAGCGGAGGGAACACCGGGGAGCTGTTTTTT CAWSGGNTGELFF
. . TRBJ2-7 TRBV7-9 TGTGCCAGCAGCTTAGCGCGGGTCGAATACGAGCAGTACTTC CASSLARVEYEQYF
few . TRBJ2-7 TRBV4-1 TGCGCCAGCAGCCAAGACAGTTACGAGCAGTACTTC CASSQDSYEQYF
. TRBD2 TRBJ2-7 TRBV12-3/TRBV12-4 TGTGCCAGCTGGGGGGGAGCCTACGAGCAGTACTTC CASWGGAYEQYF
. TRBD2 TRBJ2-7 TRBV28 TGTGCCAGCAGTTTAGTACTAGCGGGTAGAGACTACGAGCAGTACTTC CASSLVLAGRDYEQYF
. TRBD1 TRBJ1-2 TRBV6-1 TGTGCCAGCAGTGAAGGCGGGACAGGGCTCTATGGCTACACCTTC CASSEGGTGLYGYTF
. TRBD2 TRBJ2-3 TRBV25-1 TGTGCCAGCAGTGGAGTCGGGCAAGGACTAGCGGGAACAGATACGCAGTATTTT CASSGVGQGLAGTDTQYF
. TRBD2 TRBJ2-2 TRBV5-1 TGCGCCAGCAGCAACAAGGGACTAGCGTTAGACACCGGGGAGCTGTTTTTT CASSNKGLALDTGELFF
. . TRBJ2-1 TRBV11-2 TGTGCCAGCAGCCCTCTAGTAGTCAATGAGCAGTTCTTC CASSPLVVNEQFF
few . TRBJ1-2 TRBV2 TGTGCCAGCAGGCCGGGGATGGCCGGCTACACCTTC CASRPGMAGYTF
. . TRBJ1-3 TRBV7-2 TGTGCCAGAAACGTGCGAGCTTCGCCTGGAAACACCATATATTTT CARNVRASPGNTIYF
. TRBD2 TRBJ2-5 TRBV2 TGTGCCAGCAGTGAAGCAAGGTGGGGGGGAGAGACCCAGTACTTC CASSEARWGGETQYF
. . TRBJ2-7 TRBV7-9 TGTGCCAGCAGCTTACGGTACGAGCAGTACTTC CASSLRYEQYF
. . TRBJ1-1 TRBV19 TGTGCCAGTAGTATTTGGGGAGGTAACACTGAAGCTTTCTTT CASSIWGGNTEAFF
. TRBD1 TRBJ2-7 TRBV7-8 TGTGCCAGCAGCCATCCGGGACAGGGGGCGGGGGAGCAGTACTTC CASSHPGQGAGEQYF
. TRBD2 TRBJ2-1 TRBV11-3 TGTGCCAGCAGCTTAGGTCGAGCGGGAGCCCACAATGAGCAGTTCTTC CASSLGRAGAHNEQFF
. . TRBJ2-7 TRBV25-1 TGTGCCAGCAGTGACGCGGCTATCCTTTACGAGCAGTACTTC CASSDAAILYEQYF
. . TRBJ2-3 TRBV24-1 TGTGCCACCAGTGATTCCCCCGGTTTGTCAGATACGCAGTATTTT CATSDSPGLSDTQYF
. . TRBJ2-1 TRBV27 TGTGCCAGCAGTTTCCTCCCGGACTTTGGGAAAGTCGGGAATGAGCAGTTCTTC CASSFLPDFGKVGNEQFF
. TRBD1 TRBJ1-1 TRBV3-1/TRBV3-2 TGTGCCAGCAGCCAAGCAGGGGGTGGGAACACTGAAGCTTTCTTT CASSQAGGGNTEAFF
. TRBD2 TRBJ2-3 TRBV4-2 TGTGCCAGCAGCCAAGAGGGCGGGAGAGGGTCGGATACGCAGTATTTT CASSQEGGRGSDTQYF
. . TRBJ1-2 TRBV18 TGTGCCAGCTCACCGCAGGCAAACTATGGCTACACCTTC CASSPQANYGYTF
few . TRBJ1-5 TRBV7-6 TGTGCCAGCAGCTTGGAGAAGAGCAATCAGCCCCAGCATTTT CASSLEKSNQPQHF
once TRBD2 TRBJ2-1 TRBV10-1 TGCGCCAGCCAGGGACTAGCGGCCAATGAGCAGTTCTTC CASQGLAANEQFF
. TRBD1 TRBJ1-5 TRBV5-6 TGTGCCAGCAGCCGAGGGGACAGGAGGGATCAGCCCCAGCATTTT CASSRGDRRDQPQHF
. . TRBJ2-5 TRBV2 TGTGCCAGCAGTTCACGTAGCGCCCTCGGGGAGACCCAGTACTTC CASSSRSALGETQYF
. TRBD1 TRBJ1-6 TRBV3-1/TRBV3-2 TGTGCCAGCAGCCCCCGGACAGGGGGCGGGTCACCCCTCCACTTT CASSPRTGGGSPLHF
. . TRBJ1-1 TRBV4-3 TGCGCCAGCAGCCAAGATACCCTCACGGGGAAAGCTTTCTTT CASSQDTLTGKAFF
few . TRBJ2-1 TRBV7-2 TGTGCCAGCAGCTTAAGAGTTGGTGAGCAGTTCTTC CASSLRVGEQFF
few . TRBJ1-6 TRBV7-8 TGTGCCAGCAGACTGGGCCCTTGGAACTCACCCCTCCACTTT CASRLGPWNSPLHF